Each of the 19 T cell receptor beta chains below was sequenced from the same sample in a study of blood T cell repertoires in COVID-19. Produced via immunoSEQ multiplex PCR; TCRdb's table is partial and in-frame only. The table lists a few hundred thousand clones, about 90% of them singletons. Specimen: peripheral blood. The receptors stem from a man aged 35 to 55 with acute or convalescent COVID-19.

The rearrangement links TRBV6-5 to TRBJ1-5; D possibly corresponds to TRBD1 (5 bases). This CDR3 contains 15 residues. Germline CDR1 reads MNHEY; CDR2 reads SVGAGI. V lost 2 bases and J 5 bases, leaving 13 bases between the germline ends. CDR3 DNA sequence: TGTGCCAGCAGTTACGACAGAAACACCGATCAGCCCCAGCATTTT. It codes for CASSYDRNTDQPQHF.

The chain links TRBV18 to TRBJ1-6; 9 bases are a match to TRBD1. Germline CDR1 is KGHSH and CDR2 is LQKENI. V gave up 8 bases and J gave up 1 base; unmatched junction bases: 9. The CDR3 totals 17 residues. The CDR3 protein is CASRMTGGGSYNSPLHF. In nucleotides, the CDR3 is TGTGCCAGCCGGATGACAGGGGGAGGGTCCTATAATTCACCCCTCCACTTT.

The chain recombines TRBV6-5 with TRBJ1-2, with a possible D match to TRBD1 (5 bases). The CDR3 extends over 13 amino acids. Trimming took 6 bases from V and 2 from J, leaving 10 bases between them. CDR1 MNHEY and CDR2 SVGAGI come from the germline V gene. The CDR3 loop is CASRDTRNYGYTF. The CDR3 coding sequence is TGTGCCAGCAGGGACACAAGGAACTATGGCTACACCTTC.

The CDR3 spells CASSLYQETQYF. In DNA form, the CDR3 reads TGTGCCAGCAGCTTGTATCAAGAGACCCAGTACTTC. The genes are TRBV5-6 and TRBJ2-5; no definite D call. The CDR3 loop spans 12 amino acids. The V gene's germline CDR1 is SGHDT and CDR2 YYEEEE. V was pared by 1 base and J by 2 bases, with 3 bases between.

This chain's CDR3 is CASNRQGTNSYNEQFF. CDR3 nucleotides: TGTGCCAGTAACCGACAGGGGACCAATTCCTACAATGAGCAGTTCTTC. This chain connects TRBV19 to TRBJ2-1, with 8 bases matching TRBD1. Germline V lookup: CDR1 LNHDA, CDR2 SQIVND (reference sequence). The V gene end was trimmed by 7 bases and the J gene end by 1 base; junction bases not matched to a gene: 9. The CDR3 loop spans 16 amino acids. Based on the CDR3 plus reference TRBV19 and TRBJ2-1, the full variable domain is DGGITQSPKYLFRKEGQNVTLSCEQNLNHDAMYWYRQDPGQGLRLIYYSQIVNDFQKGDIAEGYSVSREKKESFPLTVTSAQKNPTAFYLCASNRQGTNSYNEQFFGPGTRLTVL.

The V and J genes are TRBV6-4 and TRBJ2-1; 9 nucleotides line up with TRBD1. This CDR3 region has 13 residues. J gave up 5 bases and V 4 bases, and 0 bases lay outside the gene matches. Germline V CDR1 and CDR2: MRHNA, SNTAGT. CDR3 amino acids: CASSGDRDNEQFF. The DNA for the CDR3 is TGTGCCAGCAGTGGGGACAGGGACAATGAGCAGTTCTTC.

The chain couples TRBV10-2 to TRBJ2-2; D gene uncertain. The V end lost 4 bases, the J end lost 8 bases, and 8 bases lay between the germline ends. Germline V CDR1 and CDR2: WSHSY, SAAADI. The CDR3 runs 12 residues. For the CDR3, the DNA is TGCGCCAGCAGTGGCGGTAATGGGGAGCTGTTTTTT. This translates into CASSGGNGELFF.

The chain uses TRBV25-1 and TRBJ2-7; the D gene is possibly TRBD2 (6 bases). The V and J ends lost 8 bases and 0 bases respectively, with 8 bases between them. The V gene's germline CDR1 is MGHDK and CDR2 SYGVNS. This CDR3 has 12 amino acids. As DNA, the CDR3 is TGTGCCAGCGCGCGGGGCTCCTACGAGCAGTACTTC. This encodes CASARGSYEQYF.

The rearrangement links TRBV15 to TRBJ1-3; maybe TRBD1 (6 bases). The V end was cut by 2 bases, the J end by 7 bases, with 9 bases between. The CDR3 runs 13 residues. The germline gives CDR1 LNHNV, CDR2 YYDKDF (reference sequence). The CDR3 coding sequence is TGTGCCACCAGCAGAAAACAGGGTAACACCATATATTTT. This sequence encodes CATSRKQGNTIYF.

The chain recombines TRBV13 with TRBJ2-7; 7 positions match TRBD1. There are 17 residues in the CDR3. Germline V gene sequence: CDR1 PRHDT, CDR2 FYEKMQ (reference sequence). The ends lost 4 bases at V and 2 bases at J; junction bases unmatched: 14. The CDR3 spells CASSSTNPGQSAYEQYF. CDR3 DNA: TGTGCCAGCAGCTCAACCAATCCGGGACAGAGTGCCTACGAGCAGTACTTC.

The chain joins TRBV29-1 to TRBJ1-4; 9 bases map to TRBD1. With V trimmed by 2 bases and J by 5 bases, 6 bases remained unmatched. Germline V gene lookup returns CDR1 SQVTM and CDR2 ANQGSEA. The CDR3 sequence is 15 residues long. The CDR3 coding sequence is TGCAGCGTTGAATTGAGGACAGGGGAAAATGAAAAACTGTTTTTT. This encodes CSVELRTGENEKLFF.

The chain joins TRBV7-9 to TRBJ2-7, with D perhaps matching TRBD1 (5 bases). Trimming took off 2 bases at V and 6 bases at J, with 17 bases between the two ends. The CDR3 covers 15 residues. The germline CDR1 and CDR2 sequences are SEHNR and FQNEAQ (reference sequence). CDR3 DNA: TGTGCCAGCAGCTTAACCTGGCAGGGTCCCCTCGAGCAGTACTTC. Protein sequence: CASSLTWQGPLEQYF.

The rearrangement joins TRBV7-2 to TRBJ2-5; 8 bases match TRBD1. From germline, CDR1 is SGHTA and CDR2 FQGNSA. With 6 bases clipped from V and 5 bases from J, the junction kept 11 bases outside the gene matches. The CDR3 consists of 15 residues. The CDR3 nucleotides read TGTGCCAGCAGAAACTCCAGGGGGCCGGGGGAGACCCAGTACTTC. Residues: CASRNSRGPGETQYF.

The rearrangement uses TRBV9 and TRBJ1-4; 9 bases map to TRBD1. Germline values: CDR1 SGDLS, CDR2 YYNGEE. There are 15 residues in the CDR3. Trimming at V came to 3 bases and at J to 8 bases, leaving 8 bases not matched to a gene. The CDR3 is CASSEGDREVEKLFF. The CDR3 region has the DNA TGTGCCAGCAGCGAAGGGGACAGGGAAGTGGAAAAACTGTTTTTT.

CDR3 in DNA: TGTGCCACCAGCAGAGAACGACACCAGAACACTGAAGCTTTCTTT. This translates into CATSRERHQNTEAFF. J is TRBJ1-1 and V is TRBV15; no clear D. The germline V gene encodes CDR1 LNHNV and CDR2 YYDKDF (reference sequence). The CDR3 is made up of 15 amino acids. V was cut by 0 bases and J by 1 base, with 9 bases left in between.

The genes are TRBV7-3 and TRBJ2-7, with D perhaps matching TRBD2 (5 bases). CDR3 length equals 15 residues. The germline gives CDR1 SGHTA, CDR2 FQGTGA. V dropped 2 bases and J dropped 0 bases, with 11 bases sitting between them. The CDR3, as DNA: TGTGCCAGCAGCTTAGACGGGATAAGCTCCTACGAGCAGTACTTC. It encodes CASSLDGISSYEQYF.

This clone was counted a single time. The V gene is TRBV11-2, the J gene TRBJ2-3; D possibly corresponds to TRBD1 (6 bases). Trimming cost V 5 bases and J 2 bases, with 17 bases left between them. The CDR3 runs to 16 residues. Germline CDR1 SGHAT, CDR2 FQNNGV. CDR3 region: CASSKRQVGPTDTQYF. The CDR3 nucleotides are TGTGCCAGCAGCAAACGACAGGTCGGACCCACAGATACGCAGTATTTT.

This clone was observed a handful of times. The chain employs TRBV5-1 and TRBJ2-2; 7 nucleotides match TRBD2. CDR1 and CDR2 (germline): SGHRS, YFSETQ. V lost 6 bases to trimming and J lost 5 bases; unmatched junction nucleotides: 13. The CDR3 consists of 16 residues. CDR3 amino acids: CASTLRLAEKTGELFF. The DNA for the CDR3 is TGCGCCAGCACCCTGAGGCTAGCGGAAAAGACCGGGGAGCTGTTTTTT. Together with reference TRBV5-1 and TRBJ2-2, the CDR3 gives the full variable domain: KAGVTQTPRYLIKTRGQQVTLSCSPISGHRSVSWYQQTPGQGLQFLFEYFSETQRNKGNFPGRFSGRQFSNSRSEMNVSTLELGDSALYLCASTLRLAEKTGELFFGEGSRLTVL.

The chain carries TRBV19 and TRBJ1-6; D is possibly TRBD1 (6 bases). V was shortened by 8 bases and J by 7 bases, with 15 bases between the two germline ends. Germline loops: CDR1 LNHDA, CDR2 SQIVND (reference sequence). The CDR3 runs 14 residues. The CDR3 nucleotides read TGTGCCAGTCAGAGTACAGGGCCCAATTCACCCCTCCACTTT. Protein product: CASQSTGPNSPLHF.